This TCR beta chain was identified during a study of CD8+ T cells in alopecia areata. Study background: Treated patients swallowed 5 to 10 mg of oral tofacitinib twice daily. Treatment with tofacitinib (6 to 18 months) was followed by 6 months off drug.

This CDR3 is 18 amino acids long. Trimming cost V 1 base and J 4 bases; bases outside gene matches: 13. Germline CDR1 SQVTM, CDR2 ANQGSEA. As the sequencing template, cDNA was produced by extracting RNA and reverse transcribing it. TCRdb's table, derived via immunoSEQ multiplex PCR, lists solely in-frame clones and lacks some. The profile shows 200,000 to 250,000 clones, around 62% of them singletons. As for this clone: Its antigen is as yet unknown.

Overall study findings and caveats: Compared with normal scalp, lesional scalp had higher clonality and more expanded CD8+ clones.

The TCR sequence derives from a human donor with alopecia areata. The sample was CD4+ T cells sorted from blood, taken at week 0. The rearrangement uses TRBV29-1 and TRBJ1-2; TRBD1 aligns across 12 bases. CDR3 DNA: TGCAGCGTTGAAGGTGCGGGACAGGGGGCCCGTATGCCCTATGGCTACACCTTC. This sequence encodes CSVEGAGQGARMPYGYTF.